Listed below are T cell receptor beta chains from one sample, sequenced in a study of CD8 T cell repertoires and HIV-1 epitope variants. Sequencing used immunoSEQ multiplex PCR; TCRdb keeps in-frame clones, though not all of them. The sample yields a few thousand clones, around three fifths seen once. Their antigens are not known. The sample comprised cultured CD8+ T cells derived from PBMCs. Source of these receptors: a male donor with HIV. Each CDR3 is given with its conserved first and last residue. D genes are given only for firm matches. Size is stated for part of the rows, as once, few or many counts, or as a class when the clone is expanded.

>TRBD1|-|TRBJ2-7|TRBV28
CASSTGQGADEQYF
TGTGCCAGCAGTACGGGACAGGGGGCGGACGAGCAGTACTTC
>TRBD1|-|TRBJ2-1|TRBV9
CASSVGTGGNNEQFF
TGTGCCAGCAGCGTTGGGACAGGGGGCAACAATGAGCAGTTCTTC
>TRBD1|-|TRBJ2-1|TRBV7-3
CASSAGGSSYNEQFF
TGTGCCAGCAGCGCAGGGGGCAGCTCCTACAATGAGCAGTTCTTC
>-|-|TRBJ2-1|TRBV6-4
CASSSARAGSYNEQFF
TGTGCCAGCAGTAGCGCCCGGGCGGGCTCCTACAATGAGCAGTTCTTC
>-|-|TRBJ1-2|TRBV4-2
CASSQDEKEGLRRSGYTF
TGTGCCAGCAGCCAAGATGAGAAGGAGGGCCTGAGAAGGTCTGGCTACACCTTC
>TRBD1|few|TRBJ2-7|TRBV5-1
CASSLDGDRGLGEQYF
TGCGCCAGCAGCTTGGATGGGGACAGGGGGTTGGGCGAGCAGTACTTC
>TRBD1|-|TRBJ1-5|TRBV18
CASSRGQGEGQPQHF
TGTGCCAGCTCCCGGGGACAGGGGGAAGGTCAGCCCCAGCATTTT
>-|-|TRBJ2-7|TRBV9
CASSPEEQPYYEQYF
TGTGCCAGCAGCCCAGAGGAACAGCCCTACTACGAGCAGTACTTC
>-|-|TRBJ1-1|TRBV6-1
CASISRTTEAFF
TGTGCCAGCATTTCCCGAACGACAGAAGCTTTCTTT
>-|-|TRBJ1-2|TRBV30
CAWSVTGSNYGYTF
TGTGCCTGGAGTGTGACAGGATCTAACTATGGCTACACCTTC
>TRBD2|-|TRBJ2-1|TRBV27
CASSLASGGAVEQFF
TGTGCCAGCAGTTTAGCCAGCGGGGGGGCCGTTGAGCAGTTCTTC
>-|-|TRBJ1-5|TRBV7-2
CASSLRPNQPQHF
TGTGCCAGCAGCTTACGGCCTAATCAGCCCCAGCATTTT
>-|-|TRBJ2-6|TRBV5-6
CASSPKPGANVLTF
TGTGCCAGCAGCCCGAAACCTGGGGCCAACGTCCTGACTTTC
>TRBD2|few|TRBJ2-3|TRBV6-1
CASPSGEAYTDTQYF
TGTGCCAGCCCGAGCGGGGAGGCCTACACAGATACGCAGTATTTT
>-|-|TRBJ2-3|TRBV7-2
CASSRFRANIDTQYF
TGTGCCAGCAGCCGTTTCCGCGCGAATATAGATACGCAGTATTTT
>-|-|TRBJ1-3|TRBV4-1
CASSQDNGISGNTIYF
TGCGCCAGCAGCCAAGATAACGGGATCTCTGGAAACACCATATATTTT
>-|-|TRBJ1-1|TRBV30
CAWSVQDFHSLNTEAFF
TGTGCCTGGAGTGTACAAGACTTCCACTCATTGAACACTGAAGCTTTCTTT
>TRBD1|-|TRBJ1-1|TRBV4-1
CASSQGTGAEAFF
TGCGCCAGCAGCCAAGGGACAGGGGCTGAAGCTTTCTTT
>TRBD1|-|TRBJ1-2|TRBV29-1
CSVGTGASKGYTF
TGCAGCGTTGGGACAGGGGCCTCTAAAGGCTACACCTTC
>-|once|TRBJ2-4|TRBV28
CASSPPLVMQQAGKNIQYF
TGTGCCAGCAGCCCCCCGTTAGTGATGCAGCAAGCAGGCAAAAACATTCAGTACTTC
>-|-|TRBJ2-1|TRBV4-1
CASSQGDGETYNEQFF
TGCGCCAGCAGCCAAGGTGACGGGGAGACTTACAATGAGCAGTTCTTC
>-|-|TRBJ1-2|TRBV6-6
CASSYSGAEYGYTF
TGTGCCAGCAGTTACTCAGGGGCAGAGTATGGCTACACCTTC